This T cell receptor beta chain came from a study of blood T cell repertoires in COVID-19 (TCRdb year 2020). General notes on the study: Collaborator samples came from the United States, Italy and Spain and covered acute and convalescent phases of COVID-19. The material from the prospective study consisted of cDNA or gDNA derived from T cells, B-cell-depleted T cells, or PBMCs. The samples were drawn from two sources: the first 160 participants of the ongoing ImmuneRACE study, and 950 to 1,500 subjects contributed by 6 global collaborators. The dataset comprised deeply sampled blood TCRbeta repertoires from subjects exposed to, actively infected with, or recovered from COVID-19. The repertoires were released in a freely available public database meant as a resource for research on the immune response to SARS-CoV-2. HLA class I and class II types, where available, came from metadata supplied by the sample provider rather than from assay-based typing. The sample metadata nearly always contained a de-identified subject ID, COVID-19 status, age in years and sex. Broad study findings and their caveats: The quantity of clinical and demographic metadata differed by source and by participant and was supplied without curation.

The collaborating institutions used their own protocols to collect whole blood in K2EDTA tubes. For TCRbeta analysis, collaborators shipped samples in one of three forms: frozen whole blood, isolated PBMCs, or DNA extracted from either of those sample types. This clone occurred a few times. Its specific antigen is unknown. No much larger clone exists at a distance of one base, and base qualities are not known. The immunoSEQ Assay, a bias-controlled multiplex PCR, was used to amplify TCRbeta CDR3 regions from genomic DNA. The study's processing was this. The number of nucleated cells in each sample was estimated from the amplification of reference gene primers within the assay. Sequence reads were collapsed and filtered to measure the absolute abundance of every unique TCRbeta CDR3 rearrangement. Productive Simpson clonality was computed per sample as the square root of Simpson's diversity index over productive rearrangements. TCRdb provides this immuneACCESS table in a form limited to in-frame rearrangements. Some clones are lacking; in checked studies, under half of them reflect an unresolved V gene, and why the rest are absent is not known. V, J and clone size are those of that table, while D and trimming were read from the DNA. For this sample there are approximately 400,000 clones; around 92% appear just once. The top ten hold roughly 1.2% of the sample.

CDR1 and CDR2, looked up from the germline V gene, are SNHLY and FYNNEI. Relative to germline, V is 8 bases shorter and J is 7 bases shorter, with 12 bases between their ends. Its CDR3 holds 12 amino acids, cysteine through phenylalanine. Solely the CDR3 DNA is kept, with 36 bases framed from the first base. Sequencing input: peripheral blood. The sequence was collected from a man aged 35-49 years with acute or convalescent COVID-19. The chain was built from TRBV2 and TRBJ1-5; a confident D gene designation cannot be given. The CDR3 protein sequence reads: CASEGRGQPQHF. The DNA sequence is given as TGTGCCAGCGAAGGCCGGGGACAGCCCCAGCATTTT.